This T cell receptor (beta chain) was obtained from a study of blood T cell repertoires in COVID-19. Whole-study context: Italy, Spain and the United States were the sources of the convalescent and acute COVID-19 samples. Sources were T cells, B-cell-depleted T cells, or PBMCs; the material itself was cDNA or gDNA.

The CDR3 sequence is 16 residues long. From germline, CDR1 is SNHLY and CDR2 FYNNEI. V shed 4 bases, J shed 0 bases, and the junction held 3 bases outside the gene matches. Original methodology: Reference gene primers were amplified, and this amplification served to estimate nucleated cell counts. The protocol was immunoSEQ multiplex PCR, while the TCRdb copy is restricted to in-frame clones and leaves out a portion. The DNA was the basis for D and trimming; V, J and clone size are from that table. The sample includes fewer than 80,000 clones, 80% to 95% of them seen just once. The material sequenced was peripheral blood. V usage is TRBV2 and J usage is TRBJ1-6; TRBD1 agrees at 7 bases. This TCR derives from a human donor in a cohort sampled during active COVID-19. The CDR3 DNA follows: TGTGCCAGCAGTGCGGCAGGGGGCTCCTATAATTCACCCCTCCACTTT. Translated: CASSAAGGSYNSPLHF.